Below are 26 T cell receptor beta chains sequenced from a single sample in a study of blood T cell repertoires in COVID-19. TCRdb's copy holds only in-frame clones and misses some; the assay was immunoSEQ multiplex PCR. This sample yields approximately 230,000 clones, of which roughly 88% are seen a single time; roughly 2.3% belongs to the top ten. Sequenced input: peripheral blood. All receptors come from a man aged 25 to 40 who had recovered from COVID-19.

CDR3 region: CASSSSRGTDTQYF. The CDR3 DNA sequence: TGTGCCAGCTCAAGTTCGCGGGGGACAGATACGCAGTATTTT. The V call is TRBV18, the J call TRBJ2-3, with 7 bases fitting TRBD2. The CDR3 consists of 14 residues. Germline V gene data show CDR1 as KGHSH and CDR2 as LQKENI. J gave up 3 bases and V 5 bases, and 5 bases lay outside the gene matches.

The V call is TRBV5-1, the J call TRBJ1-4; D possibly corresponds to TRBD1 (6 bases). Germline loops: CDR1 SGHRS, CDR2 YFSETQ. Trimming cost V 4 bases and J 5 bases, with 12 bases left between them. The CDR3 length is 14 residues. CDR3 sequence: CASSLDSPNEKLFF. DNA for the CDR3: TGCGCCAGCAGCCTGGACAGCCCGAATGAAAAACTGTTTTTT.

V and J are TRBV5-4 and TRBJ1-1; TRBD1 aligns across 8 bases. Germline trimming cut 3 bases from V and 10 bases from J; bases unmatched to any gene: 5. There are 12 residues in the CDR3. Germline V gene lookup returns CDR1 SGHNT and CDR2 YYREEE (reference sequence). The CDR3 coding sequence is TGTGCCAGCAGCTGGGGCGGACAGGGAGCTTTCTTT. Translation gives CASSWGGQGAFF.

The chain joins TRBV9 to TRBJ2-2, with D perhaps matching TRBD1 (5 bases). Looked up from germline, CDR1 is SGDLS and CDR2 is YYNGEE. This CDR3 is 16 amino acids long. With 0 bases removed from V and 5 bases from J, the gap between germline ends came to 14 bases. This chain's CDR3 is CASSVVGQPVTGELFF. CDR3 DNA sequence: TGTGCCAGCAGCGTAGTTGGACAACCTGTTACCGGGGAGCTGTTTTTT.

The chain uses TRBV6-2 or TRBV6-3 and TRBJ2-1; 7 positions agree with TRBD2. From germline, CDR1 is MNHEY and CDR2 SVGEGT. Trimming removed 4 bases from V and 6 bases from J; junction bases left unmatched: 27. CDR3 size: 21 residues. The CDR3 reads CASSFPLSVGGISGLSNEQFF. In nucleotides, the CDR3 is TGTGCCAGCAGTTTCCCGTTATCCGTCGGGGGTATTAGCGGGCTATCCAATGAGCAGTTCTTC.

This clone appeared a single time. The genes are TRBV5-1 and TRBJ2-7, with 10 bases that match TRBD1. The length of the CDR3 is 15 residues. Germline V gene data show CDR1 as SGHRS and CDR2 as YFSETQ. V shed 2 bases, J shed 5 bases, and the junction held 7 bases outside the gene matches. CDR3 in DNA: TGCGCCAGCAGCTTCCGACAGGGGGCCTATGACGAGCAGTACTTC. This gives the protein CASSFRQGAYDEQYF. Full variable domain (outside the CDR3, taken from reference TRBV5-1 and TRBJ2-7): KAGVTQTPRYLIKTRGQQVTLSCSPISGHRSVSWYQQTPGQGLQFLFEYFSETQRNKGNFPGRFSGRQFSNSRSEMNVSTLELGDSALYLCASSFRQGAYDEQYFGPGTRLTVT.

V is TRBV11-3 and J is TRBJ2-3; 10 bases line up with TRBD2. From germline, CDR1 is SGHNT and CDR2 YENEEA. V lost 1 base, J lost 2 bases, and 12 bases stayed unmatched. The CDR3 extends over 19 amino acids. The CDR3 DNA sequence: TGTGCCAGCAGCTTAGGTTTATCGCTAGCGGGGGCCAACACAGATACGCAGTATTTT. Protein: CASSLGLSLAGANTDTQYF.

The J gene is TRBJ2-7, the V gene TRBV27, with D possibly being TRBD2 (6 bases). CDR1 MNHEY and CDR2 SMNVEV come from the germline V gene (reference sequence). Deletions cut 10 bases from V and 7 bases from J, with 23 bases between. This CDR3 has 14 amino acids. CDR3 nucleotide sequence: TGTGCCACCTCTCGGGAGACGATGGGGGGAGAGCAGTACTTC. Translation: CATSRETMGGEQYF.

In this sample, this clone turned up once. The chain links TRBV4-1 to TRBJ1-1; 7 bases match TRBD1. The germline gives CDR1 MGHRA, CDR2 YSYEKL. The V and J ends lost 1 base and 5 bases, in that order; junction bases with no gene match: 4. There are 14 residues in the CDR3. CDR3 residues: CASSQVTGETEAFF. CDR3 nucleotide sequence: TGCGCCAGCAGCCAAGTAACAGGGGAAACTGAAGCTTTCTTT.

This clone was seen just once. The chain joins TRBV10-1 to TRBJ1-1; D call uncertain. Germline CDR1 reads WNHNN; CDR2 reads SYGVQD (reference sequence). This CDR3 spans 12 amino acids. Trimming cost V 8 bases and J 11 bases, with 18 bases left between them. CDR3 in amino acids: CASSREYGSAFF. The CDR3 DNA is TGCGCCAGCTCACGGGAATATGGGTCGGCTTTCTTT.

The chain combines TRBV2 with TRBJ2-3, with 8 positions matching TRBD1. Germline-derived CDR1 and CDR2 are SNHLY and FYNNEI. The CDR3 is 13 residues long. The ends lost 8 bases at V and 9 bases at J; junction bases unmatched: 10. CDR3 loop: CASRGQETRTQYF. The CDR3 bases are TGTGCCAGCCGGGGACAGGAGACCAGAACGCAGTATTTT. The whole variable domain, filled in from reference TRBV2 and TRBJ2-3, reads EPEVTQTPSHQVTQMGQEVILRCVPISNHLYFYWYRQILGQKVEFLVSFYNNEISEKSEIFDDQFSVERPDGSNFTLKIRSTKLEDSAMYFCASRGQETRTQYFGPGTRLTVL.

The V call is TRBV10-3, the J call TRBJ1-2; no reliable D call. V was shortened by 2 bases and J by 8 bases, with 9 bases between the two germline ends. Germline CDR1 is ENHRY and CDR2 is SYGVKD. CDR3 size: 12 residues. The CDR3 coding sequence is TGTGCCATCAGTGAGGGGAGTTTGGGCTACACCTTC. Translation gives CAISEGSLGYTF.

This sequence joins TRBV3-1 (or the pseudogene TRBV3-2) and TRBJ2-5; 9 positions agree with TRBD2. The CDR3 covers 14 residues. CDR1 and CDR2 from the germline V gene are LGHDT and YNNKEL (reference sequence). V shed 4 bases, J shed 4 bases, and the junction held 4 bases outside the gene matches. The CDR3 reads CASSLRGGRETQYF. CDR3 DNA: TGTGCCAGCAGCCTGCGGGGGGGCAGAGAGACCCAGTACTTC.

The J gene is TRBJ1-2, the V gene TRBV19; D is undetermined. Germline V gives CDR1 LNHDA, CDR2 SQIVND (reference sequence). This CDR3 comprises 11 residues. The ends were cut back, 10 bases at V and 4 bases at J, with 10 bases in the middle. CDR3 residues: CATREGYGYTF. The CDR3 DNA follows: TGTGCCACGAGAGAGGGCTATGGCTACACCTTC.

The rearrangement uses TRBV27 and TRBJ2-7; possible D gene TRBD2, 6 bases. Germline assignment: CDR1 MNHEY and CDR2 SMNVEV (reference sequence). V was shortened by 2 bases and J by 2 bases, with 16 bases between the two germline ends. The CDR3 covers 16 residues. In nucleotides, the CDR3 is TGTGCCAGCAGTTTAATTTTAGGGACTTCGCCCTACGAGCAGTACTTC. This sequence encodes CASSLILGTSPYEQYF.

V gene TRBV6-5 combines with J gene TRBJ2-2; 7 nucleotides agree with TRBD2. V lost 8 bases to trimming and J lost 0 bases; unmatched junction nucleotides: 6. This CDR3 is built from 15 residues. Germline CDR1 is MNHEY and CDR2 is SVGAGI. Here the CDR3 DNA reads TGTGCCAGCCGCATGGGAGGGCCGAACACCGGGGAGCTGTTTTTT. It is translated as CASRMGGPNTGELFF.

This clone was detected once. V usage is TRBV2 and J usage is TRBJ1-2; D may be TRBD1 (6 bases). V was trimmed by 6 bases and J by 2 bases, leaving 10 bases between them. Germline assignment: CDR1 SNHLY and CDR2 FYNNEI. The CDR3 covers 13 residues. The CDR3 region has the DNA TGTGCCAGCAGCATACAGGGAAACTATGGCTACACCTTC. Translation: CASSIQGNYGYTF.

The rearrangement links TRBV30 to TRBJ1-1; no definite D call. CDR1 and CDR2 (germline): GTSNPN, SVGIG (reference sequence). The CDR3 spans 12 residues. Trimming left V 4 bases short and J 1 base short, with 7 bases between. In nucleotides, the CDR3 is TGTGCCTGGATTGAGCCGAACACTGAAGCTTTCTTT. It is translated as CAWIEPNTEAFF.

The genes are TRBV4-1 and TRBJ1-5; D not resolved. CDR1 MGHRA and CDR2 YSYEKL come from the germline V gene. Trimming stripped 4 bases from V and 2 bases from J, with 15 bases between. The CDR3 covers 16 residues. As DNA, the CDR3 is TGCGCCAGCAGCCTAGGCCCGCTTGGAGGCAATCAGCCCCAGCATTTT. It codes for CASSLGPLGGNQPQHF.

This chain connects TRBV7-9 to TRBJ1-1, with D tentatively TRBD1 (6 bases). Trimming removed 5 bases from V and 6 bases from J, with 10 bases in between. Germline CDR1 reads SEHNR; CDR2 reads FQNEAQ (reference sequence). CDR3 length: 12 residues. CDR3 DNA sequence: TGTGCCAGCAGCCGACAGGTCCCTGAAGCTTTCTTT. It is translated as CASSRQVPEAFF.

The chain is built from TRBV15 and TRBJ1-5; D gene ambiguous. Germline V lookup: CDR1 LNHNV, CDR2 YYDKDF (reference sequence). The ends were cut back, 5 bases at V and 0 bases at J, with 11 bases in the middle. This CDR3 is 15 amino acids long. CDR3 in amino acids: CATSPAGSSNQPQHF. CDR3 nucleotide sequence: TGTGCCACCAGCCCAGCAGGCTCTAGCAATCAGCCCCAGCATTTT.

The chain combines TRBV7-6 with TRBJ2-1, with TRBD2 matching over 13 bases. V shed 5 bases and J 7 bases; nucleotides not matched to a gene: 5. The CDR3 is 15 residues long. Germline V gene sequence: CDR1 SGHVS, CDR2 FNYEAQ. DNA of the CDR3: TGTGCCAGCAGCCTCGGGACTAGCGGGACGAATGAGCAGTTCTTC. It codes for CASSLGTSGTNEQFF.

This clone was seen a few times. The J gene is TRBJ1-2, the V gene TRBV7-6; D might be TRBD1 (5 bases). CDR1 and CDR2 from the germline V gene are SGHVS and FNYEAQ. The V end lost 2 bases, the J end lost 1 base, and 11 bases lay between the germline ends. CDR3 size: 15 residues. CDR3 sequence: CASSLRQGNNYGYTF. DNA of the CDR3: TGTGCCAGCAGCTTAAGGCAGGGTAATAACTATGGCTACACCTTC.

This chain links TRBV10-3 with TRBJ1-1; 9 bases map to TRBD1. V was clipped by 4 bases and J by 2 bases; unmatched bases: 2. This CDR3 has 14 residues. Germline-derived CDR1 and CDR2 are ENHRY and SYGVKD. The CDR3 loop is CAISGTGVNTEAFF. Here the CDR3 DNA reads TGTGCCATCAGTGGGACAGGGGTTAACACTGAAGCTTTCTTT.

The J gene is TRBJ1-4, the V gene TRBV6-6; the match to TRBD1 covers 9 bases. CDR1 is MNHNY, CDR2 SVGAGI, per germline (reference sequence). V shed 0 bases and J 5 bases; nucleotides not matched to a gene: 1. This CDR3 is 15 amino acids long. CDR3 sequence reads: CASSYSGTGNEKLFF. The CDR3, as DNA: TGTGCCAGCAGTTACTCCGGGACAGGGAATGAAAAACTGTTTTTT.

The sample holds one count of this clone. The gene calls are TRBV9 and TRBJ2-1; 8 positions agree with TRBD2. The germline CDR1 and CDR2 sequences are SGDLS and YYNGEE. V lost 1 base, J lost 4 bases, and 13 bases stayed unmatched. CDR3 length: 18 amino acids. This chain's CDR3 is CASSVLSGAGEVYNEQFF. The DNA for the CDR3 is TGTGCCAGCAGCGTACTCTCAGGAGCGGGGGAGGTTTACAATGAGCAGTTCTTC.